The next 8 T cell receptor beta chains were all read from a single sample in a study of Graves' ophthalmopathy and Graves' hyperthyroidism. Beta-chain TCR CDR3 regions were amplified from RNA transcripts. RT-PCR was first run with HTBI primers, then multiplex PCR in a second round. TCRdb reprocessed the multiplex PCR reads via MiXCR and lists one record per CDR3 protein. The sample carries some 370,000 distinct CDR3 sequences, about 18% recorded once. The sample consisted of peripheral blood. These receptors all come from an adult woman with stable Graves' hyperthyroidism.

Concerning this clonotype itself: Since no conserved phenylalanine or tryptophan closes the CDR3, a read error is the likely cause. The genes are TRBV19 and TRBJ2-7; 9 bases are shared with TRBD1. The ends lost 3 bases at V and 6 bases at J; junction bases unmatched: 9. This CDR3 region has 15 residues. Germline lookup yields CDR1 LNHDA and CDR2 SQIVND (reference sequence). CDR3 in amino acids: CASSMQTGGLSEQYY. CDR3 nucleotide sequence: TGTGCCAGTAGTATGCAGACAGGGGGGTTGAGCGAGCAGTACTAC.

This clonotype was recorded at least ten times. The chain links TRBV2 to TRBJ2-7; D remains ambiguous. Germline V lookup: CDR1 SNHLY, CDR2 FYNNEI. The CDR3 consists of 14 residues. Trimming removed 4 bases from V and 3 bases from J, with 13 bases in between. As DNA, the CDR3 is TGTGCCAGCAGTGGGGCCACCGCTGGCTACGAGCAGTACTTC. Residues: CASSGATAGYEQYF.

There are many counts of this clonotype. The CDR3 here is CSVDPYGSQETQYF. Here the CDR3 DNA reads TGCAGCGTTGATCCCTACGGTAGCCAAGAGACCCAGTACTTC. The rearrangement links TRBV29-1 to TRBJ2-5; D gene unclear. The CDR3 consists of 14 residues. V shed 3 bases and J shed 1 base, with 12 bases lying between them. The germline CDR1 and CDR2 sequences are SQVTM and ANQGSEA.

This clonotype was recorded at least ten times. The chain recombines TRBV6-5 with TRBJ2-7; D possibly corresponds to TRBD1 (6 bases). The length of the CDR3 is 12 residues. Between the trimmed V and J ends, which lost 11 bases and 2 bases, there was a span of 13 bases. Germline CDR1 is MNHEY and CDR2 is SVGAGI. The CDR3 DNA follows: TGTGCCTCCCGGGACACCACCTACGAGCAGTACTTC. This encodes CASRDTTYEQYF.

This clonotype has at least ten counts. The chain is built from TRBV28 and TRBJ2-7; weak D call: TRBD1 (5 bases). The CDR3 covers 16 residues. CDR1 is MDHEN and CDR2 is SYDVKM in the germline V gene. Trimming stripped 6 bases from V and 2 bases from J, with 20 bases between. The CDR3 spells CASSRPPGRAPYEQYF. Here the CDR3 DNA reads TGTGCCAGCAGCCGACCCCCAGGCAGGGCCCCCTACGAGCAGTACTTC.

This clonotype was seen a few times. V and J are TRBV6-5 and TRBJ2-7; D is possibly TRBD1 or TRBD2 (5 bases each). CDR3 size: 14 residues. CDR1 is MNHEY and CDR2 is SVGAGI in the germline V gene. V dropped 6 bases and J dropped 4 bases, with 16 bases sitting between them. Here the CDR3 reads CASSPGPGGYEQYF. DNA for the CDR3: TGTGCCAGCAGCCCGGGACCAGGAGGTTACGAGCAGTACTTC.

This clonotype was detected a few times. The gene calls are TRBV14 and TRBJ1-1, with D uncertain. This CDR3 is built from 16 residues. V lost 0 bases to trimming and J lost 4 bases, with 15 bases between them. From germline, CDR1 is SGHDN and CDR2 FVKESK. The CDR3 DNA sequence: TGTGCCAGCAGCCAAGACGATCGGGGTTGGGGCACTGAAGCTTTCTTT. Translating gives CASSQDDRGWGTEAFF.

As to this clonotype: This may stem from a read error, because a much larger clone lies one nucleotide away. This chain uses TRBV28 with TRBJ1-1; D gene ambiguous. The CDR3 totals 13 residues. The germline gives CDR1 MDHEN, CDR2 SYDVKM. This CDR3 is CASSRPSNTEACF. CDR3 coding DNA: TGTGCCAGCAGTCGGCCTTCGAACACTGAAGCTTGCTTT.